The 14 T cell receptor beta chains presented below share a single source sample, sequenced in a study of response to subunit inactivated influenza vaccine. Each CDR3 protein is one row after TCRdb ran MiXCR on the RT-PCR reads. The sample comprises about 650,000 distinct CDR3 sequences, more than 15% of which are singletons, and more than 9% rests with the top ten. Sample: PBMCs from blood, taken 11 to 12 days after vaccination. The source is a man between 45 and 60 years old who received an inactivated influenza vaccine.

The V call is TRBV20-1, the J call TRBJ2-7; 15 bases agree with TRBD2. Germline V gene data show CDR1 as DFQATT and CDR2 as SNEGSKA (reference sequence). Losses at the gene ends were 5 bases for V and 3 bases for J; bases not matched to a gene: 2. The CDR3 runs 14 residues. The DNA of the CDR3 is TGCAGTGCTGGACTAGCGGGAGGGTACTACGAGCAGTACTTC. It codes for CSAGLAGGYYEQYF.

This clonotype came up many times. The germline gene is not matched at one end of the junction; a read error may be the cause. The CDR3 sequence: CASSWTGPYTEQFF. The CDR3 nucleotides are TGTGCCAGCAGCTGGACAGGGCCCTACACTGAGCAGTTCTTC. The chain employs TRBV7-6 and TRBJ2-1, with 8 bases aligning to TRBD1. CDR1 and CDR2 (germline): SGHVS, FNYEAQ. CDR3 length: 14 residues.

This clonotype came up a few times. The V call is TRBV5-1, the J call TRBJ2-5, with 8 bases identical to TRBD1. Germline V gives CDR1 SGHRS, CDR2 YFSETQ. There are 14 residues in the CDR3. Losses at the gene ends were 1 base for V and 4 bases for J; bases not matched to a gene: 3. CDR3: CASSLIGQGETQYF. The DNA of the CDR3 is TGCGCCAGCAGCTTGATCGGACAGGGAGAGACCCAGTACTTC.

This clonotype was counted ten times or more. V gene TRBV6-4 combines with J gene TRBJ2-5; 9 bases are shared with TRBD2. This CDR3 comprises 18 residues. Trimming at V came to 0 bases and at J to 0 bases, leaving 8 bases not matched to a gene. From germline, CDR1 is MRHNA and CDR2 SNTAGT. This chain's CDR3 is CASSDSGGGAKYQETQYF. The CDR3 nucleotides are TGTGCCAGCAGTGACTCCGGCGGGGGGGCGAAATACCAAGAGACCCAGTACTTC.

This clonotype was detected only a few times. This chain joins TRBV5-1 and TRBJ2-3; D gene ambiguous. This CDR3 contains 14 residues. Germline CDR1 reads SGHRS; CDR2 reads YFSETQ. V dropped 6 bases and J dropped 0 bases, with 11 bases sitting between them. CDR3 DNA sequence: TGCGCCAGCAAAGACTCAGCTAGCACAGATACGCAGTATTTT. It specifies CASKDSASTDTQYF. Looking up the rest from reference TRBV5-1 and TRBJ2-3 gives the full variable domain: KAGVTQTPRYLIKTRGQQVTLSCSPISGHRSVSWYQQTPGQGLQFLFEYFSETQRNKGNFPGRFSGRQFSNSRSEMNVSTLELGDSALYLCASKDSASTDTQYFGPGTRLTVL.

This clonotype has ten or more counts. The chain couples TRBV29-1 to TRBJ2-2; D perhaps matches TRBD2 (6 bases). The CDR3 covers 12 residues. Germline CDR1 is SQVTM and CDR2 is ANQGSEA. V shed 5 bases and J shed 8 bases, with 12 bases lying between them. The CDR3 DNA is TGCAGCGTTACCCTCGGGGGTGGGGAGCTGTTTTTT. It is translated as CSVTLGGGELFF.

This clonotype turned up a few times. V usage is TRBV7-9 and J usage is TRBJ2-3; a weak D match, TRBD2 (6 bases). V was cut by 1 base and J by 11 bases, with 16 bases left in between. The CDR3 covers 14 residues. Germline V CDR1 and CDR2: SEHNR, FQNEAQ (reference sequence). The CDR3 DNA sequence: TGTGCCAGCAGCTTAGATGGGGCCTTCGGGAGGCAGTATTTT. It codes for CASSLDGAFGRQYF.

This clonotype was counted only a few times. This sequence joins TRBV29-1 and TRBJ1-5; perhaps TRBD1 as D (5 bases). Trimming removed 4 bases at V and 5 bases at J, with 12 bases between. CDR1 and CDR2 from the germline V gene are SQVTM and ANQGSEA. The CDR3 is 13 amino acids. The CDR3 loop reads CSVVVATDQPQHF. The CDR3 nucleotides are TGCAGCGTTGTAGTGGCGACAGATCAGCCCCAGCATTTT.

This clonotype appeared a few times. The CDR3 sequence: CASSTQGSGYTF. The CDR3 bases are TGTGCCAGCAGTACGCAGGGTAGTGGCTACACCTTC. The V call is TRBV6-5, the J call TRBJ1-2; perhaps TRBD1 as D (5 bases). Germline V gene lookup returns CDR1 MNHEY and CDR2 SVGAGI. The CDR3 length is 12 residues. V lost 5 bases to trimming and J lost 7 bases, with 11 bases between them.

This clonotype was detected a few times. This chain links TRBV3-1 with TRBJ1-1; D unclear. The germline V gene encodes CDR1 LGHDT and CDR2 YNNKEL (reference sequence). V lost 1 base and J 1 base, leaving 10 bases between the germline ends. CDR3 size: 15 residues. The CDR3 sequence is CASSQAGWRNTEAFF. The CDR3 DNA sequence: TGTGCCAGCAGCCAAGCGGGTTGGAGGAACACTGAAGCTTTCTTT.

CDR3 region: CATGKQGQGFKLFF. The DNA for the CDR3 is TGTGCCACCGGAAAACAGGGTCAAGGCTTTAAACTGTTTTTT. The J gene is TRBJ1-4, the V gene TRBV15, with D maybe TRBD1 (6 bases). Germline V gene lookup returns CDR1 LNHNV and CDR2 YYDKDF (reference sequence). With 8 bases removed from V and 11 bases from J, the gap between germline ends came to 21 bases. CDR3 length: 14 amino acids.

The V gene is TRBV14, the J gene TRBJ1-2, with D tentatively TRBD1 (6 bases). Trimming took 4 bases from V and 2 from J, leaving 26 bases between them. CDR1 and CDR2 from the germline V gene are SGHDN and FVKESK. CDR3 length equals 19 residues. The CDR3 bases are TGTGCCAGCAGCCCCTTCCCGGGGGCAGGGAGGGACAAGAACTATGGCTACACCTTC. Protein: CASSPFPGAGRDKNYGYTF.

This clonotype was seen more than once but under ten times. J is TRBJ2-5 and V is TRBV24-1; 7 bases align to TRBD1. This CDR3 comprises 15 residues. The junction had 6 bases not matched to a gene; V was cut back by 4 bases and J by 2 bases. CDR1 is KGHDR and CDR2 is SFDVKD in the germline V gene. The CDR3 here is CATSDIGTAQETQYF. The CDR3 nucleotides are TGTGCCACCAGTGACATCGGGACAGCTCAAGAGACCCAGTACTTC.

The rearrangement links TRBV30 to TRBJ1-4; no definite D call. The V end was cut by 3 bases, the J end by 8 bases, with 16 bases between. The germline CDR1 and CDR2 sequences are GTSNPN and SVGIG (reference sequence). This CDR3 region has 14 residues. The CDR3 spells CAWSTGSSGEKLFF. CDR3 nucleotide sequence: TGTGCCTGGAGCACCGGGAGCTCGGGAGAAAAACTGTTTTTT.